Below, 22 T cell receptor beta chains from the same sample are listed, as sequenced in a study of CD8 T cells in Susac syndrome. Reverse transcription of roughly 0.5 to 1 ug RNA used random hexamers. Via MiXCR, TCRdb re-called the immunoSEQ multiplex PCR reads, giving one row per CDR3 protein. The sample has 400,000 to 550,000 distinct CDR3 sequences, approximately 85% seen once. Specimen: CD8+ T cells from PBMCs. These receptors all come from a human donor with multiple sclerosis.

This sequence joins TRBV7-6 and TRBJ2-7; D is undetermined. The CDR3 contains 12 residues. CDR1 is SGHVS, CDR2 FNYEAQ, per germline. V gave up 5 bases and J gave up 7 bases, with 12 bases separating them. DNA for the CDR3: TGTGCCAGCAGCCTCGAAGCACGAGAGCAGTACTTC. Amino acid sequence: CASSLEAREQYF.

The rearrangement uses TRBV5-1 and TRBJ1-2, with 9 nucleotides matching TRBD1. The CDR3 sequence is 15 residues long. V was clipped by 3 bases and J by 5 bases; unmatched bases: 8. The germline CDR1 and CDR2 sequences are SGHRS and YFSETQ. The CDR3 loop reads CASSWGTGRGYGYTF. CDR3 DNA: TGCGCCAGCAGCTGGGGGACAGGGCGAGGGTATGGCTACACCTTC.

The chain combines TRBV11-2 with TRBJ1-1; possible D gene TRBD1, 6 bases. This CDR3 comprises 15 residues. Trimming removed 5 bases at V and 1 base at J, with 14 bases between. Germline loops: CDR1 SGHAT, CDR2 FQNNGV. The CDR3 sequence: CASSQGFRGNTEAFF. The CDR3 region has the DNA TGTGCCAGCAGCCAAGGTTTCAGGGGGAACACTGAAGCTTTCTTT.

This chain joins TRBV5-1 and TRBJ2-7; possibly TRBD1 or TRBD2 for D (5 bases each). CDR3 length: 12 residues. Germline assignment: CDR1 SGHRS and CDR2 YFSETQ. V was trimmed by 6 bases and J by 6 bases, leaving 13 bases between them. CDR3 residues: CASMGDPTEQYF. In DNA, the CDR3 is TGCGCCAGCATGGGGGACCCGACCGAGCAGTACTTC.

The chain couples TRBV27 to TRBJ2-1; a possible D gene is TRBD2 (7 bases). The CDR3 consists of 15 residues. Germline V CDR1 and CDR2: MNHEY, SMNVEV (reference sequence). Trimming took off 2 bases at V and 5 bases at J, with 13 bases between the two ends. The CDR3 nucleotides read TGTGCCAGCAGTTTAAGGACAGCGGGGAACAATGAGCAGTTCTTC. This gives the protein CASSLRTAGNNEQFF.

V is TRBV21-1 and J is TRBJ2-1; TRBD2, the D gene given by the table, was not confirmed from the DNA. TRBV21-1 is marked as a pseudogene. This CDR3 spans 17 amino acids. The CDR3, as DNA: TGTGCCAGCAGCGCACCCGCGGGTAGGCTCTCCTACAATGAGCAGTTCTTC. Protein: CASSAPAGRLSYNEQFF.

The rearrangement uses TRBV30 and TRBJ1-1; D uncertain. This CDR3 has 14 residues. In germline, CDR1 is GTSNPN, CDR2 SVGIG (reference sequence). V lost 0 bases, J lost 3 bases, and 11 bases lay in between. The CDR3 loop is CAWSVRWSDTEAFF. Written as DNA, the CDR3 is TGTGCCTGGAGTGTACGCTGGTCTGACACTGAAGCTTTCTTT. Full variable domain (remainder filled in from reference TRBV30 and TRBJ1-1): SQTIHQWPATLVQPVGSPLSLECTVEGTSNPNLYWYRQAAGRGLQLLFYSVGIGQISSEVPQNLSASRPQDRQFILSSKKLLLSDSGFYLCAWSVRWSDTEAFFGQGTRLTVV.

The V call is TRBV19, the J call TRBJ1-1; D is possibly TRBD1 (5 bases). The CDR3 sequence is 12 residues long. Looked up from germline, CDR1 is LNHDA and CDR2 is SQIVND (reference sequence). V was cut by 6 bases and J by 4 bases, with 9 bases left in between. CDR3 residues: CASSDSPTEAFF. The DNA for the CDR3 is TGTGCCAGTAGCGACAGCCCCACTGAAGCTTTCTTT.

The rearrangement uses TRBV6-4 and TRBJ2-1, with TRBD1 as a possible D gene (5 bases). Trimming pared 6 bases from V and 5 bases from J, leaving 11 bases between. Germline V gives CDR1 MRHNA, CDR2 SNTAGT. The CDR3 totals 13 residues. The CDR3 here is CASRVDNHNEQFF. Written as DNA, the CDR3 is TGTGCCAGCAGAGTGGACAACCACAATGAGCAGTTCTTC.

This chain joins TRBV5-4 and TRBJ1-2; D may be TRBD1 (5 bases). With 0 bases removed from V and 8 bases from J, the gap between germline ends came to 11 bases. There are 13 residues in the CDR3. Germline V gives CDR1 SGHNT, CDR2 YYREEE (reference sequence). In DNA form, the CDR3 reads TGTGCCAGCAGCTTGGATTACGGGGGAGGCTACACCTTC. It is translated as CASSLDYGGGYTF.

This clonotype was counted between two and nine times. The V gene is TRBV27, the J gene TRBJ2-7; D not certain. The germline CDR1 and CDR2 sequences are MNHEY and SMNVEV (reference sequence). There are 11 residues in the CDR3. V lost 3 bases and J 6 bases, leaving 6 bases between the germline ends. CDR3 DNA sequence: TGTGCCAGCAGTTTTCGCGGCGAGCAGTACTTC. Translated: CASSFRGEQYF.

The CDR3 protein is CASSLTTGAYTDTQYF. The CDR3 region has the DNA TGTGCCAGCAGTCTCACGACAGGGGCTTACACAGATACGCAGTATTTT. The chain recombines TRBV12-3 or TRBV12-4 with TRBJ2-3, with 8 bases fitting TRBD1. Trimming at V came to 5 bases and at J to 2 bases, leaving 9 bases not matched to a gene. The CDR3 runs 16 residues.

This clonotype has just one count. The CDR3 loop reads CASSPNNLQETQYF. The CDR3 coding sequence is TGCGCCAGCAGCCCGAACAATCTACAGGAGACCCAGTACTTC. The chain joins TRBV4-1 to TRBJ2-5; unclear D gene. This CDR3 has 14 residues. Germline V gene sequence: CDR1 MGHRA, CDR2 YSYEKL. Trimming removed 4 bases from V and 5 bases from J, with 14 bases in between.

The chain recombines TRBV27 with TRBJ1-1; D is undetermined. The germline gives CDR1 MNHEY, CDR2 SMNVEV (reference sequence). Between the trimmed V and J ends, which lost 6 bases and 4 bases, there was a span of 9 bases. This CDR3 is built from 12 residues. CDR3 loop: CASRVEGTEAFF. The CDR3 nucleotides read TGTGCCAGCAGGGTCGAAGGCACTGAAGCTTTCTTT.

The rearrangement uses TRBV2 and TRBJ2-1; D not certain. Between the trimmed V and J ends, which lost 4 bases and 8 bases, there was a span of 12 bases. The germline V gene encodes CDR1 SNHLY and CDR2 FYNNEI. CDR3 length: 13 amino acids. This CDR3 reads CASSVWRIDEQFF. The CDR3 DNA is TGTGCCAGCAGTGTGTGGCGGATCGATGAGCAGTTCTTC. Complete variable domain (other parts from reference TRBV2 and TRBJ2-1): EPEVTQTPSHQVTQMGQEVILRCVPISNHLYFYWYRQILGQKVEFLVSFYNNEISEKSEIFDDQFSVERPDGSNFTLKIRSTKLEDSAMYFCASSVWRIDEQFFGPGTRLTVL.

The chain uses TRBV29-1 and TRBJ2-4; D is possibly TRBD2 (6 bases). CDR1 is SQVTM, CDR2 ANQGSEA, per germline. There are 15 residues in the CDR3. V was shortened by 3 bases and J by 3 bases, with 15 bases between the two germline ends. CDR3 amino acids: CSVDGVGGGKNIQYF. The CDR3 nucleotides read TGCAGCGTTGACGGAGTGGGGGGAGGCAAAAACATTCAGTACTTC.

The chain links TRBV5-6 to TRBJ1-1; unclear D gene. CDR1 and CDR2 from the germline V gene are SGHDT and YYEEEE. This CDR3 spans 14 amino acids. Trimming stripped 1 base from V and 13 bases from J, with 20 bases between. In DNA, the CDR3 is TGTGCCAGCAGCTTGCAGCCCTCAACCCGAAGCGTTTTCTTT. Amino acids: CASSLQPSTRSVFF.

The V gene is TRBV9, the J gene TRBJ1-5; 7 bases line up with TRBD1. Germline lookup yields CDR1 SGDLS and CDR2 YYNGEE. This CDR3 has 15 amino acids. V was pared by 3 bases and J by 5 bases, with 8 bases of the junction left unmatched. DNA for the CDR3: TGTGCCAGCAGCGCGTTGGAGGGGGCGGATCAGCCCCAGCATTTT. This sequence encodes CASSALEGADQPQHF.

This clonotype appeared once. The chain combines TRBV5-6 with TRBJ2-1; the match to TRBD2 covers 12 bases. CDR3 length equals 16 residues. Looked up from germline, CDR1 is SGHDT and CDR2 is YYEEEE. V was pared by 5 bases and J by 7 bases, with 10 bases of the junction left unmatched. DNA of the CDR3: TGTGCCAGCAGGAAATTACTAGCGGGAGGCCTAAATGAGCAGTTCTTC. Its protein is CASRKLLAGGLNEQFF.

The chain carries TRBV6-5 and TRBJ2-7; maybe TRBD2 (6 bases). The CDR3 runs 16 residues. V lost 0 bases, J lost 2 bases, and 14 bases lay in between. CDR1 is MNHEY and CDR2 is SVGAGI in the germline V gene. The CDR3 region has the DNA TGTGCCAGCAGTTACTCCACCGGGACTCTTGCCTACGAGCAGTACTTC. This gives the protein CASSYSTGTLAYEQYF.

This chain uses TRBV30 with TRBJ2-3; 8 bases fit TRBD2. This CDR3 comprises 14 residues. Per the germline V gene, CDR1 is GTSNPN and CDR2 is SVGIG (reference sequence). V shed 8 bases, J shed 6 bases, and the junction held 13 bases outside the gene matches. CDR3 protein: CARAASGLRDTQYF. DNA for the CDR3: TGTGCCCGGGCCGCTAGCGGGCTTAGGGATACGCAGTATTTT.

This sequence joins TRBV5-1 and TRBJ2-1, with 8 nucleotides matching TRBD2. CDR3 size: 17 residues. Looked up from germline, CDR1 is SGHRS and CDR2 is YFSETQ. V dropped 0 bases and J dropped 0; count of bases not matched to a gene: 5. The CDR3 region is CASSLEPGLASYNEQFF. The CDR3 DNA follows: TGCGCCAGCAGCTTGGAGCCTGGACTAGCCTCCTACAATGAGCAGTTCTTC.